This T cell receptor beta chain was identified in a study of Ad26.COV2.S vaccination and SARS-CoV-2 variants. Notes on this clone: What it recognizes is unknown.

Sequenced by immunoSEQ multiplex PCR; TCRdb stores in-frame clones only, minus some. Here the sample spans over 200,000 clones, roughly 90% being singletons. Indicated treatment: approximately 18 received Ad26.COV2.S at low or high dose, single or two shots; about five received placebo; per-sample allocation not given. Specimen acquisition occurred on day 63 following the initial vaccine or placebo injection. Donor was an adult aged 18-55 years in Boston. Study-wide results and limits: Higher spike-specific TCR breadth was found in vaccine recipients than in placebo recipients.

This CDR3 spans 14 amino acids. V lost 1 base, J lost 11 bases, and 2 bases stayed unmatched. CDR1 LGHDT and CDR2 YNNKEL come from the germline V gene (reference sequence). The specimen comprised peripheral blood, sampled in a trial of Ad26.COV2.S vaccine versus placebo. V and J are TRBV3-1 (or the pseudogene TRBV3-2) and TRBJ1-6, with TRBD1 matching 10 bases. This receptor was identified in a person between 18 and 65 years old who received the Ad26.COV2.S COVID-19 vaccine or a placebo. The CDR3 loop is CASSQGGQGAPLHF. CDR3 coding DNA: TGTGCCAGCAGCCAAGGCGGACAGGGGGCACCCCTCCACTTT.